The sequence of this T cell receptor (beta chain) was determined in a study of identical twins (dated by TCRdb to the mid-2010s). Background for the entire study: TCR alpha and beta repertoires from monozygotic twins, unrelated adults of various ages and cord blood were deep-sequenced to test whether fetal clonotypes persist. To rule out contamination, the twin experiments were replicated at different times with different library preparation protocols. Broader findings and caveats from the paper: Recombination models systematically underestimated out-of-frame TCR alpha sharing in monozygotic twins but agreed with sharing between unrelated individuals. The excess sharing between twins in beta out-of-frame sequences was weaker because fewer shared sequences reduced the signal-to-noise ratio. Abundant cord blood beta clonotypes carried fewer insertions; young adult naive repertoires showed a weaker similar trend, while memory repertoires showed none. Zero-insertion analyses could be partly confounded by invariant T cells such as MAIT and iNKT, although diverse VJ usage argued against such confounding for most clonotypes. Because the same donors could not be followed over many years, the conclusions relied on cross-sectional statistical analysis. Compared with coincidental sharing between unrelated individuals, out-of-frame TCR alpha sequences shared between twins had an excess of sequences with low generation probability.

This clonotype turned up a few times. Its antigen target is currently unknown. Per-base qualities were not stored, and no clone one base away is much larger. The cysteine opens and the phenylalanine closes a CDR3 of 15 amino acids. Of all the DNA, just the CDR3 is kept, 45 bases in frame from base 1. V is clipped by 1 base and J by 3 bases, and the sequence between their germline boundaries is 15 bases long. In the germline V gene, CDR1 corresponds to SQVTM and CDR2 to ANQGSEA. Only healthy Caucasian donors were included. Libraries were built with 5' RACE. The sequencer listed for this sample is Illumina HiSeq 2000. A universal primer binding site was added through template switching, and the final cDNA carried a unique molecular identifier so that TCR cDNA molecules could be counted accurately. Specific primers in the conserved constant-segment region were used to synthesize first-strand cDNA for TCR alpha and beta chains. To control for contamination, each cDNA library was double barcoded with a SMART-Mk sample barcode plus Illumina barcodes. TruSeq adapter sequences and Illumina sample barcodes were added in two successive PCR steps. TCR alpha and beta cDNA libraries were sequenced on the Illumina HiSeq platform with custom primers. The original methods were these. MiGEC was used to process raw reads and extract unique molecular identifiers, and MiXCR was used to find CDR3 positions. Recombination models were inferred per individual with the repgenHMM and IGoR tools using an EM algorithm. The analysis of shared clonotypes was done with the tcR package in R, with sharing normalized by the product of cloneset sizes. To study raw recombination free of thymic and clonal selection effects, out-of-frame nonproductive sequences were analyzed. The public reads were run again by TCRdb, first through fastp at Q25 and then through MiXCR, and only productive beta chains were kept. Identical CDR3 protein sequences are pooled into one entry, listed with their most common genes and DNA. The authors' filters were not applied to this entry. This sample comprises roughly 1,500,000 distinct CDR3 sequences, less than 40% of them detected only once. The ten largest clones capture 0.27% of the sample.

The sequence joins TRBV29-1 to TRBJ1-2; the D gene is not confidently resolved. Source material: cord blood. The source of this sequence is a newborn girl in good health. The CDR3 amino acid sequence is: CSVEGSLTGYYGYTF. The sequenced DNA: TGCAGCGTTGAAGGTTCCTTGACGGGGTACTATGGCTACACCTTC.